This entry describes one TCR beta chain. Its antigen is not known. This could be a read error, since a much larger clone is one nucleotide away. Co-extraction of RNA and DNA was performed on about 19-33 mg of unsorted bulk tissue. The study enrolled treatment-naive patients with chronic HBV infection. CDR1 and CDR2 from the germline V gene are MDHEN and SYDVKM. CDR3 size: 15 residues. Trimming left V 8 bases short and J 1 base short, with 17 bases between. A primer in the constant region served to generate TCR beta cDNA from approximately 460 ng of total RNA. Libraries of TCR beta came from three nested multiplex PCR rounds with slightly modified ARM-PCR. PCR rounds one and two used TRBV1-TRBV30 forward primers with a C-beta reverse primer for roughly 9 cycles each. TCRdb re-derived calls from the multiplex PCR reads in MiXCR, one entry per CDR3 protein. Of approximately 92,000 distinct CDR3 sequences in the sample, over 55% were seen once.

This sample was included in a study of tumor-infiltrating lymphocytes in primary liver carcinoma. Study-wide results and limits: Just around 7-24% of top clones spanned all five tumor regions.

The chain has TRBV28 and TRBJ1-1, with a tentative D call TRBD1 (6 bases). The receptor comes from a woman in her fifties or sixties with primary liver carcinoma and hepatitis B virus infection. The sample was liver tumor tissue from sampling region 5. Subset: tumor region T5, tumor centre. CDR3 nucleotide sequence: TGTGCCAGCCCCCCCCGGGGGGCCACGAACACTGAAGCTTTCTTT. Protein sequence: CASPPRGATNTEAFF. The full variable domain, in which reference TRBV28 and TRBJ1-1 provide the parts outside the CDR3, is DVKVTQSSRYLVKRTGEKVFLECVQDMDHENMFWYRQDPGLGLRLIYFSYDVKMKEKGDIPEGYSVSREKKERFSLILESASTNQTSMYLCASPPRGATNTEAFFGQGTRLTVV.